This T cell receptor beta chain was observed in a study of T cell responses to AZD1222 COVID-19 vaccine. Sequencing used immunoSEQ multiplex PCR; TCRdb keeps in-frame clones, though not all of them. Of around 80,000 clones listed, approximately 90% are singletons. Study-level results: CD4 TCRs associated with vaccination spanned spike, dominating at 160-218 and 743-854. As reported, nearly half of all spike-specific TCRs target variant regions that are unmutated. There were mostly white British donors and more females than males, and clonal diversity was possibly underestimated. Repertoire sampling happened only post peak T cell response.

The CDR3 spans 12 residues. Per germline, CDR1 MNHEY and CDR2 SMNVEV (reference sequence). Trimming took 8 bases from V and 4 from J, leaving 8 bases between them. On this clone: Its antigen is as yet unknown.

This chain connects TRBV27 to TRBJ2-2, with D possibly TRBD2 on 5 matching bases. The starting material was peripheral blood, obtained 28 days after the second AZD1222 dose. This sequence was found in an adult who received the AZD1222 COVID-19 vaccine. The CDR3 protein is CASGSPTGELFF. The CDR3 nucleotides read TGTGCCAGCGGGAGCCCCACCGGGGAGCTGTTTTTT.